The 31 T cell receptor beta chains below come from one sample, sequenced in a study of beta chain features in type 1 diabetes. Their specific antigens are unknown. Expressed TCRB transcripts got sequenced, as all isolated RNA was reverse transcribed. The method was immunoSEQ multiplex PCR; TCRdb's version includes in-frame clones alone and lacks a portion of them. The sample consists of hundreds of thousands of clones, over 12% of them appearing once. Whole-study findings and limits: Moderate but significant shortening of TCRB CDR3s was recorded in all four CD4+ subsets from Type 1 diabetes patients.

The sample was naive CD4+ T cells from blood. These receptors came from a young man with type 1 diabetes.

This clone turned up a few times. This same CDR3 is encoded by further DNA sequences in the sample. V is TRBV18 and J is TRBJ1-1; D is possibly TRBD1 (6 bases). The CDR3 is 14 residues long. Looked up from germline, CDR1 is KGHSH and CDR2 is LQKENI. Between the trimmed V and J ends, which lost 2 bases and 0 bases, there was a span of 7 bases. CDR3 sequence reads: CASSPGQMNTEAFF. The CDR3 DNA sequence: TGTGCCAGCTCACCAGGACAGATGAACACTGAAGCTTTCTTT.

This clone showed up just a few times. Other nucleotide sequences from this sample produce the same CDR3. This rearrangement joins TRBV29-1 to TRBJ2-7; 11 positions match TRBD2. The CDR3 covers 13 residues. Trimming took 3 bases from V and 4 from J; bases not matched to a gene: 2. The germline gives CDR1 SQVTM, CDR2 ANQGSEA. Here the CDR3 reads CSVEGLAEYEQYF. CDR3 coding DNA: TGCAGCGTTGAGGGACTAGCGGAGTACGAGCAGTACTTC.

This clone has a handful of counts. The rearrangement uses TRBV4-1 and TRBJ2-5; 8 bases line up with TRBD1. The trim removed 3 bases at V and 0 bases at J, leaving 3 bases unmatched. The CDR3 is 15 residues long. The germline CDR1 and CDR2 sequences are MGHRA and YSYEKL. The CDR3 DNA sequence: TGCGCCAGCAGCCACGGACAGGGAGACCAAGAGACCCAGTACTTC. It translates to CASSHGQGDQETQYF.

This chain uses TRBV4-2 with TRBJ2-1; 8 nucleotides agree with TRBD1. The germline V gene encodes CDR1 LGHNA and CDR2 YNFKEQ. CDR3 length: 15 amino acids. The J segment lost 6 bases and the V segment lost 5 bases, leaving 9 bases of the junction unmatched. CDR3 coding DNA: TGTGCCAGCAGCATCGCGGACAGGGTAACCAATGAGCAGTTCTTC. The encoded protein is CASSIADRVTNEQFF.

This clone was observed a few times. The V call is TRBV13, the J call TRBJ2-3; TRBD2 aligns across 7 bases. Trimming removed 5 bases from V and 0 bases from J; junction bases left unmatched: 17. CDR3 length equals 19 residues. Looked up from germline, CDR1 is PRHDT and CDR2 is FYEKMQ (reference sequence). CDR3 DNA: TGTGCCAGCAGCCCCTCATCGAGCGGAGCGGGGACTAGCACAGATACGCAGTATTTT. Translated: CASSPSSSGAGTSTDTQYF.

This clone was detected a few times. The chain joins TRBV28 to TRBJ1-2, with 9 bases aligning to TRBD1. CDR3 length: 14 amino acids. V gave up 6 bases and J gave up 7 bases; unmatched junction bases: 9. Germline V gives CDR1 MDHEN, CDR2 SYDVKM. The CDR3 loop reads CASRPPGQGSGYTF. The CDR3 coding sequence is TGTGCCAGCAGGCCGCCGGGACAGGGTTCTGGCTACACCTTC.

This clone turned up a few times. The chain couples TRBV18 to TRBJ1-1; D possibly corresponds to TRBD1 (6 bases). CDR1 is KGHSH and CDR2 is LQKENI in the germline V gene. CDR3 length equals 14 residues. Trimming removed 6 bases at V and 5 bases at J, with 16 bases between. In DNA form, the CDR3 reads TGTGCCAGCTCCAAGGGGGGGGACGGGACTGAAGCTTTCTTT. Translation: CASSKGGDGTEAFF.

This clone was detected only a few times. CDR3 region: CAIRDAQETQYF. The CDR3 DNA sequence: TGTGCCATAAGAGACGCTCAAGAGACCCAGTACTTC. The rearrangement uses TRBV6-5 and TRBJ2-5; D gene uncertain. Germline V gives CDR1 MNHEY, CDR2 SVGAGI. There are 12 residues in the CDR3. The germline V and J ends were trimmed by 10 bases and 2 bases, with 11 bases remaining between them.

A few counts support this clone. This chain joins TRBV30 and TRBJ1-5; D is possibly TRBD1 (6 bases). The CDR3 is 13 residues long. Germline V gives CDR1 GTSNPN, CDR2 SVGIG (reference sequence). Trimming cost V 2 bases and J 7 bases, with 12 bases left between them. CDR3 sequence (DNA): TGTGCCTGGAGTATGGGGGCTGCGCAGCCCCAGCATTTT. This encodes CAWSMGAAQPQHF.

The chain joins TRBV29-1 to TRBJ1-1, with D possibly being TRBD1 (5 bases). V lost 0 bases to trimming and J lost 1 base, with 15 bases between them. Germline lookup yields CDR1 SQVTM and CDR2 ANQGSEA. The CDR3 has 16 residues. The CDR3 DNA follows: TGCAGCGTTGAAGACCCACAGGTTAGACAGAACACTGAAGCTTTCTTT. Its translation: CSVEDPQVRQNTEAFF.

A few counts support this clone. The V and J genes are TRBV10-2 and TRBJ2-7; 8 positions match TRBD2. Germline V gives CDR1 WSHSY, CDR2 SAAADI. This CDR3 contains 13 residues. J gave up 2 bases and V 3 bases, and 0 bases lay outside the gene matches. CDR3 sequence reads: CASSDSGAYEQYF. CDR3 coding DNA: TGCGCCAGCAGTGATAGCGGGGCCTACGAGCAGTACTTC.

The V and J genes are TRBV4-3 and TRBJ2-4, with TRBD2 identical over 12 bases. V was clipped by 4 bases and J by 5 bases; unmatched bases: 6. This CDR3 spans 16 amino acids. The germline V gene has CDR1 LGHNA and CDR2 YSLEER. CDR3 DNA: TGCGCCAGCAGCCCTAGGACTAGCGGGGTCCAAAACATTCAGTACTTC. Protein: CASSPRTSGVQNIQYF.

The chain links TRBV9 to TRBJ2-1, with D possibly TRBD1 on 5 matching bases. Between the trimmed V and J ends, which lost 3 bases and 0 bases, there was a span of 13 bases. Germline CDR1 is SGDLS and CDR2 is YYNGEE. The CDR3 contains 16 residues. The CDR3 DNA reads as TGTGCCAGCAGCGCAAGACAGCTAACCTCCTACAATGAGCAGTTCTTC. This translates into CASSARQLTSYNEQFF.

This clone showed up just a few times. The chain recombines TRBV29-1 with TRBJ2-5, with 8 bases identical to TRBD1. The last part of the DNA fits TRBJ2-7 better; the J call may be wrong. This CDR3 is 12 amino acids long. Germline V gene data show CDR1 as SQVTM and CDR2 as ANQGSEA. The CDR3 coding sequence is TGCAGCGTTGGGACAGGGAACTACGAGCAGTACTTC. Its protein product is CSVGTGNYEQYF.

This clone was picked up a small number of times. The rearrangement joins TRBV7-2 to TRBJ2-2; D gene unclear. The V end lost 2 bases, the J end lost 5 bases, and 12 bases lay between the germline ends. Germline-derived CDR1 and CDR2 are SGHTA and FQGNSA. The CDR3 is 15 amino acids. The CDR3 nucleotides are TGTGCCAGCAGCTTATCAAAGGGTTCAACCGGGGAGCTGTTTTTT. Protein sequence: CASSLSKGSTGELFF.

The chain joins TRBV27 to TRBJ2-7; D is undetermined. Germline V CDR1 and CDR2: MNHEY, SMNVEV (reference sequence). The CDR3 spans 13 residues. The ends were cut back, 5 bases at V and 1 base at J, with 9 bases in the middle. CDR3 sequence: CASSADQSYEQYF. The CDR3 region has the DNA TGTGCCAGCAGTGCGGACCAGTCCTACGAGCAGTACTTC.

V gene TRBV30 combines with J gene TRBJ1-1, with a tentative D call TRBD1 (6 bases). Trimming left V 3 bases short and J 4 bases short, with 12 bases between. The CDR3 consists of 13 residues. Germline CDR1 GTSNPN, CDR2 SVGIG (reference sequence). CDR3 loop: CAWRPDRATEAFF. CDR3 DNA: TGTGCCTGGAGGCCGGACAGAGCCACTGAAGCTTTCTTT.

CDR3 region: CASSPTSGGAHEQFF. DNA for the CDR3: TGTGCCAGTAGCCCGACTAGCGGGGGGGCACATGAGCAGTTCTTC. J is TRBJ2-1 and V is TRBV19; 14 bases agree with TRBD2. V dropped 6 bases and J dropped 8; count of bases not matched to a gene: 6. This CDR3 is built from 15 residues. The germline gives CDR1 LNHDA, CDR2 SQIVND (reference sequence).

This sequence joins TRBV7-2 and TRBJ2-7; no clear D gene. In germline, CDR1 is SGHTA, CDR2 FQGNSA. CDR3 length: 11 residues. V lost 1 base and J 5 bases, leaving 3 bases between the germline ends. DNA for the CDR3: TGTGCCAGCAGCTTAGAAAACGAGCAGTACTTC. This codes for CASSLENEQYF.

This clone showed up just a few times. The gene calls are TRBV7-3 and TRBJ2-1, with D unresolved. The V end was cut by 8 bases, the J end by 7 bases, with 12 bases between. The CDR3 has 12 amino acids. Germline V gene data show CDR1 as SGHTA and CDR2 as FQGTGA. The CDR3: CASGTVGNEQFF. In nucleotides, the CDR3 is TGTGCCAGCGGTACGGTGGGGAATGAGCAGTTCTTC.

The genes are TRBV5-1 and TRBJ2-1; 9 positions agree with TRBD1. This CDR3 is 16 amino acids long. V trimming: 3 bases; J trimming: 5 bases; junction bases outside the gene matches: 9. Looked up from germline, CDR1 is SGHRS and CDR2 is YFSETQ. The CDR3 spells CASSSAGTGYDNEQFF. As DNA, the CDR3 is TGCGCCAGCAGCTCGGCCGGGACAGGGTACGACAATGAGCAGTTCTTC.

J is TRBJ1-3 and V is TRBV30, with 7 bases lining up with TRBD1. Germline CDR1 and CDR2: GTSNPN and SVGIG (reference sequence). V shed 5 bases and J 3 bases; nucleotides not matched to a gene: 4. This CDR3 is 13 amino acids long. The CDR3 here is CAWAQGFGNTIYF. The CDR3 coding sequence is TGTGCCTGGGCACAGGGGTTTGGAAACACCATATATTTT.

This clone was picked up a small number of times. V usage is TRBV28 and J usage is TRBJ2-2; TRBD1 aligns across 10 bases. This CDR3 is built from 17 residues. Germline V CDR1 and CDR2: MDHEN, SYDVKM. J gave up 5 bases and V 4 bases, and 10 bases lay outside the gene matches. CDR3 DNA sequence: TGTGCCAGCAGTTCGGACTCCGGGACAGGGGTTACCGGGGAGCTGTTTTTT. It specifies CASSSDSGTGVTGELFF.

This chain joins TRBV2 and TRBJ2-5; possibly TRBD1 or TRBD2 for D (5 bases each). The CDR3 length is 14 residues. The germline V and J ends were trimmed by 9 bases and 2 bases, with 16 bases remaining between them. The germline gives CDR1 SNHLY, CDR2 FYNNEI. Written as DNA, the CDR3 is TGTGCCAGTGCAACCGGGACCAATCAAGAGACCCAGTACTTC. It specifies CASATGTNQETQYF.

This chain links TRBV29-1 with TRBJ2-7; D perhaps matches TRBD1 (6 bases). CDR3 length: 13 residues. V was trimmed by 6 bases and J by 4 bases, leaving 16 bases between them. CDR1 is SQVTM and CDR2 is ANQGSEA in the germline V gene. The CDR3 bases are TGCAGCGTCGCAGGGGTTGGTGGGTACGAGCAGTACTTC. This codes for CSVAGVGGYEQYF.

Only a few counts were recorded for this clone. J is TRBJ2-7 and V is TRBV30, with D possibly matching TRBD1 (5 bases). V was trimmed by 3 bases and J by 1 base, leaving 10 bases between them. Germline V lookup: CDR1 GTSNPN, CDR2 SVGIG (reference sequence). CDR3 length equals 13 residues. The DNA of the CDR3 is TGTGCCTGGAGAACAGGTTTTTCCTACGAGCAGTACTTC. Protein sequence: CAWRTGFSYEQYF.

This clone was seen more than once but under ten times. CDR3 sequence reads: CASSLINTGNTDTQYF. The CDR3 nucleotides are TGTGCCAGCAGCTTAATCAACACAGGGAACACAGATACGCAGTATTTT. V usage is TRBV7-2 and J usage is TRBJ2-3; TRBD1 is a possible D gene (6 bases). This CDR3 is built from 16 residues. Per the germline V gene, CDR1 is SGHTA and CDR2 is FQGNSA. The ends were cut back, 2 bases at V and 2 bases at J, with 14 bases in the middle.

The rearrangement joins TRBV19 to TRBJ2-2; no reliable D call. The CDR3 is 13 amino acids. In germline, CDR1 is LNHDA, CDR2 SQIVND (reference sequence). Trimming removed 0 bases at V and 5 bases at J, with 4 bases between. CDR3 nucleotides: TGTGCCAGTAGTATAGAGAGGACCGGGGAGCTGTTTTTT. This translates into CASSIERTGELFF.

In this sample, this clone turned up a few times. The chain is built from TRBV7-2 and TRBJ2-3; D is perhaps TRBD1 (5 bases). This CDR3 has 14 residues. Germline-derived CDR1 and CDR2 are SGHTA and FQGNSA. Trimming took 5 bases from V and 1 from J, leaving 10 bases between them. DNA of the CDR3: TGTGCCAGCAGCCGTGACAGACGCACAGATACGCAGTATTTT. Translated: CASSRDRRTDTQYF. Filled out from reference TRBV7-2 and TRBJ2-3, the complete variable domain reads GAGVSQSPSNKVTEKGKDVELRCDPISGHTALYWYRQSLGQGLEFLIYFQGNSAPDKSGLPSDRFSAERTGGSVSTLTIQRTQQEDSAVYLCASSRDRRTDTQYFGPGTRLTVL.

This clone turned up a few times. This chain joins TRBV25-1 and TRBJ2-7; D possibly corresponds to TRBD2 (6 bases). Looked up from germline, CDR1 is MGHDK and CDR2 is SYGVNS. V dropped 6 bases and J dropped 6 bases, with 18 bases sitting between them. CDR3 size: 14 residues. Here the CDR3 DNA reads TGTGCCAGCAGGACCCCGCTGCGGGGTGGCGAGCAGTACTTC. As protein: CASRTPLRGGEQYF.

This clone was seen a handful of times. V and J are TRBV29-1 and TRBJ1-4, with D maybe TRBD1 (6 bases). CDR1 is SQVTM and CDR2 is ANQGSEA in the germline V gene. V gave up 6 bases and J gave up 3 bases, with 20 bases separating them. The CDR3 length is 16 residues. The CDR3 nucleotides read TGCAGCGTCGCCGGTGGGGGGCGCCGGGCTAATGAAAAACTGTTTTTT. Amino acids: CSVAGGGRRANEKLFF.